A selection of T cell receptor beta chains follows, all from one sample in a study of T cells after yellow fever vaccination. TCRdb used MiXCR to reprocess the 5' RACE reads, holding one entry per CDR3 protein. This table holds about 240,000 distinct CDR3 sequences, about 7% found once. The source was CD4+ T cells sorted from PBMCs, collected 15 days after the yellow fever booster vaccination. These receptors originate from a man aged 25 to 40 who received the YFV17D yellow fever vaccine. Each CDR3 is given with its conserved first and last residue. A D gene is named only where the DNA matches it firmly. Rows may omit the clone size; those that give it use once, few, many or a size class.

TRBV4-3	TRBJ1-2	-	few	CASSQVLAGASSGYTF	TGCGCCAGCAGCCAAGTCCTCGCAGGGGCAAGTTCAGGCTACACCTTC
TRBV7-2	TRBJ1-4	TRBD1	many	CASSWDRVEKLFF	TGTGCCAGCAGCTGGGACAGGGTTGAAAAACTGTTTTTT
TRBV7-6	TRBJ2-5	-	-	CASSPTGHKRGETQYF	TGTGCCAGCAGCCCGACGGGACATAAAAGAGGGGAGACCCAGTACTTC
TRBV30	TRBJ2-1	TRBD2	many	CAWSSGTSGRAGEQFF	TGTGCCTGGAGTTCAGGGACTAGCGGGAGGGCCGGTGAGCAGTTCTTC
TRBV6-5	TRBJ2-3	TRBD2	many	CASSYSSSGRRGGTQYF	TGTGCCAGCAGTTACTCCTCTAGCGGGAGGCGGGGAGGGACGCAGTATTTT
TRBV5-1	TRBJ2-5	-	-	CASSLSAQETQYF	TGCGCCAGCAGCTTATCAGCCCAAGAGACCCAGTACTTC
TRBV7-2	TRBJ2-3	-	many	CASSRGGGAGTDTQYF	TGTGCCAGCAGTCGAGGTGGGGGGGCCGGTACAGATACGCAGTATTTT
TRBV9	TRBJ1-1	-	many	CASSVGGGDHAFF	TGTGCCAGCAGCGTAGGAGGCGGGGATCACGCTTTCTTT
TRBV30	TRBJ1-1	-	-	CAWSVDTRTEAFF	TGTGCCTGGAGTGTAGACACACGTACTGAAGCTTTCTTT
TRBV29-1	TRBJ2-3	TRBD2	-	CSVPVGLAGGADTQYF	TGCAGCGTTCCGGTGGGTTTAGCGGGAGGAGCCGATACGCAGTATTTT
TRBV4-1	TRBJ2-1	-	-	CASSQDIGGLVGNEQFF	TGCGCCAGCAGCCAAGATATTGGGGGTCTAGTTGGCAATGAGCAGTTCTTC
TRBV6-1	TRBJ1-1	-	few	CASSGGTGGNTEAFF	TGTGCCAGCAGTGGTGGAACAGGAGGGAACACTGAAGCTTTCTTT
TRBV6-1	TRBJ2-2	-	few	CASSERRGNTGELFF	TGTGCCAGCAGTGAAAGGAGGGGAAACACCGGGGAGCTGTTTTTT
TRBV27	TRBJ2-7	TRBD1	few	CASSLWAADRGGEQYF	TGTGCCAGCAGTTTATGGGCCGCCGACAGGGGGGGCGAGCAGTACTTC
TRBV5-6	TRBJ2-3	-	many	CASSLILGTQYF	TGTGCCAGCAGCTTGATCTTGGGTACGCAGTATTTT
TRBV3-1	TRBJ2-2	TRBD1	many	CASSLGTTGSSYTGELFF	TGTGCCAGCAGCCTCGGGACGACAGGGTCTTCGTACACCGGGGAGCTGTTTTTT
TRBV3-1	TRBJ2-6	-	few	CASSQDLGMFPGANVLTF	TGTGCCAGCAGCCAAGATCTGGGAATGTTCCCTGGGGCCAACGTCCTGACTTTC
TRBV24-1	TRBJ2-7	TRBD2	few	CATSDATSGNYEQYF	TGTGCCACCAGTGATGCGACTAGCGGGAACTACGAGCAGTACTTC
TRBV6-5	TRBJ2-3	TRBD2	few	CASSYPQREADTQYF	TGTGCCAGCAGTTACCCCCAGCGGGAAGCAGATACGCAGTATTTT
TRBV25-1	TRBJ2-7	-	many	CASSAPKEFEQYF	TGTGCCAGCAGTGCTCCGAAGGAGTTCGAGCAGTACTTC
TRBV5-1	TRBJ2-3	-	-	CASKTDTGASPATQYF	TGCGCCAGCAAGACGGATACAGGTGCTTCCCCAGCTACGCAGTATTTT
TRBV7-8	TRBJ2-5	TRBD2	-	CASSDTGGRGETQYF	TGTGCCAGCAGCGACACGGGGGGGCGCGGAGAGACCCAGTACTTC
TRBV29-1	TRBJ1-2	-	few	CSVDDRIYGYTF	TGCAGCGTGGACGACAGGATCTATGGCTACACCTTC
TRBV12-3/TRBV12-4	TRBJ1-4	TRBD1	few	CASSPDRVSDEKLFF	TGTGCCAGCAGTCCCGACAGGGTTTCTGATGAAAAACTGTTTTTT
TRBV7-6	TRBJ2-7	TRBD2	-	CASSPGLAGGAFGYEQYF	TGTGCCAGCAGCCCGGGACTAGCGGGAGGCGCCTTCGGATACGAGCAGTACTTC
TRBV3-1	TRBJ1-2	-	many	CASSPGSGSRGYTF	TGTGCCAGCAGCCCTGGGTCGGGGTCTCGGGGCTACACCTTC
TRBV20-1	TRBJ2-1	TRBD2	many	CSAPQRGGYNEQFF	TGCAGTGCTCCCCAACGGGGGGGGTACAATGAGCAGTTCTTC
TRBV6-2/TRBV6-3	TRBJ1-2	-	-	CASSYRNNYGYTF	TGTGCCAGCAGTTACCGAAATAACTATGGCTACACCTTC
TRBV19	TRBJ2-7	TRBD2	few	CASRHGTSGSYEQYF	TGTGCCAGTAGACACGGGACTAGCGGGAGCTACGAGCAGTACTTC
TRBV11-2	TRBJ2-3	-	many	CASSRRTSPVSTDTQYF	TGTGCCAGCAGTCGCAGGACGAGCCCCGTGAGCACAGATACGCAGTATTTT
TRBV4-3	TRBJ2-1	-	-	CASSRELAFYNEQFF	TGCGCCAGCAGCCGGGAGCTAGCGTTTTACAATGAGCAGTTCTTC
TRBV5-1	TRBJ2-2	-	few	CASSHPQGDTGELFF	TGCGCCAGCAGCCACCCACAGGGAGACACCGGGGAGCTGTTTTTT
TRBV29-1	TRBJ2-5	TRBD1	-	CSVEPVGQGGETQYF	TGCAGCGTTGAACCGGTGGGACAGGGAGGGGAGACCCAGTACTTC
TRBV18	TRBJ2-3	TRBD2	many	CASSPTSGKGTDTQYF	TGTGCCAGCTCACCTACTAGCGGGAAAGGCACAGATACGCAGTATTTT
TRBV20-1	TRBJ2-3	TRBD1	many	CSATTGGATDTQYF	TGCAGTGCTACGACAGGGGGCGCGACAGATACGCAGTATTTT
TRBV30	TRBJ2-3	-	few	CAWSVLAADTQYF	TGTGCCTGGAGTGTACTCGCCGCAGATACGCAGTATTTT
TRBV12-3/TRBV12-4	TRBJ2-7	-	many	CASSPQSYEQYF	TGTGCCAGCAGCCCTCAATCCTACGAGCAGTACTTC
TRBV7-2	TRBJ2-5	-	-	CASSSLAALWETQYF	TGTGCCAGCAGCTCCCTCGCGGCCCTTTGGGAGACCCAGTACTTC
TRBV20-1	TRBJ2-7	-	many	CSASFPFGEQYF	TGCAGTGCTAGTTTTCCCTTCGGCGAGCAGTACTTC